This T cell receptor beta chain was sequenced in a study of blood T cell repertoires in COVID-19. Study at large: Samples taken during acute and convalescent COVID-19 were collected in the United States, Italy and Spain. Sample material is recorded as cDNA or gDNA derived from T cells, B-cell-depleted T cells, or PBMCs.

Germline values: CDR1 SGHRS, CDR2 YFSETQ. CDR3 size: 15 residues. The V gene end was trimmed by 4 bases and the J gene end by 3 bases; junction bases not matched to a gene: 5. In the authors' workflow: Estimates of nucleated cell counts were drawn from the amplification of reference gene primers. Produced via immunoSEQ multiplex PCR; TCRdb's table is partial and in-frame only. The V and J calls and the clone size are those of that table, but D and trimming were determined from the DNA. The data show fewer than 250,000 clones, with approximately 80% seen just once and around 2% held by the top ten. The source of this sequence is a woman of 80 years or more with acute or convalescent COVID-19. The sequencing input was peripheral blood. The chain links TRBV5-1 to TRBJ2-2, with 8 bases aligning to TRBD1. This chain's CDR3 is CASSAPDRDTGELFF. The CDR3 DNA is TGCGCCAGCAGCGCGCCGGACAGGGACACCGGGGAGCTGTTTTTT.